The clone carrying this TCR beta chain was seen just once. These data originate in a study of type 1 and type 2 diabetes patients. Amplification started from genomic DNA. The TCR beta CDR3 region was amplified using 30 forward and 13 reverse primers. TCRdb passed the multiplex PCR reads through MiXCR, listing each CDR3 protein once. The sample holds 250,000 or so distinct CDR3 sequences, more than 40% seen once. Each participant gave approximately 9.6 milliliters of peripheral blood. The V segment lost 4 bases and the J segment 0 bases; nucleotides outside the gene matches: 4. CDR1 is LGHDT, CDR2 YNNKEL, per germline (reference sequence). The CDR3 totals 15 residues.

This chain connects TRBV3-1 to TRBJ2-3; TRBD2 agrees at 7 bases. Sequenced: peripheral blood mononuclear cells (PBMCs). The clonotype comes from a man between 18 and 35 years old with type 2 diabetes. The CDR3 protein is CASSPRLASTDTQYF. CDR3 DNA sequence: TGTGCCAGCAGCCCACGACTAGCTAGCACAGATACGCAGTATTTT.